This entry concerns a single TCR beta chain. The method was immunoSEQ multiplex PCR; TCRdb's version includes in-frame clones alone and lacks a portion of them. The data contain 140,000 or so clones, 79% of them singletons. These data belong to a study of blood T cell repertoires in COVID-19. This CDR3 has 14 residues. Trimming removed 4 bases from V and 1 base from J, with 11 bases in between. Germline V gives CDR1 SGDLS, CDR2 YYNGEE. Sequencing was carried out using peripheral blood. The V gene is TRBV9, the J gene TRBJ1-1; TRBD1 might be the D (5 bases). This receptor was identified in a middle-aged man with active or convalescent COVID-19. This CDR3 is CASSKSRGNTEAFF. CDR3 bases: TGTGCCAGCAGCAAGTCTAGGGGGAACACTGAAGCTTTCTTT.